This T cell receptor (beta chain) appears in the sequencing data of a study of T cell repertoires in cytomegalovirus infection. Across the whole study: Peptides in the study included HLA-C-restricted and HLA-B-restricted CMV epitopes. CMV infection and matching HLA type were both indicated by public TCR beta signatures.

About this clonotype: The antigen is undetermined.

General observations from the study: Summed public TCR beta family frequency identified CMV carriers bearing the relevant HLA. The study found HLA-C-restricted CMV-specific TCR beta clonotypes dominating the ex vivo response.

Each CDR3 protein is one row after TCRdb ran MiXCR on the reads. The sample records under 850,000 distinct CDR3 sequences, roughly 36% being singletons. V lost 5 bases and J 7 bases, leaving 15 bases between the germline ends. This CDR3 spans 14 amino acids. The germline gives CDR1 MDHEN, CDR2 SYDVKM. Source: cultured PBMCs, taken from culture after CMV antigen stimulation. The chain carries TRBV28 and TRBJ1-5; D call uncertain. The sequence derives from a human donor in good health (CMV status not recorded). Some clones in this sample may be carry-over from other donors' samples. Here the CDR3 DNA reads TGTGCCAGCAGTCTTCCAAGCCGGGCACAGCCCCAGCATTTT. The encoded protein is CASSLPSRAQPQHF.